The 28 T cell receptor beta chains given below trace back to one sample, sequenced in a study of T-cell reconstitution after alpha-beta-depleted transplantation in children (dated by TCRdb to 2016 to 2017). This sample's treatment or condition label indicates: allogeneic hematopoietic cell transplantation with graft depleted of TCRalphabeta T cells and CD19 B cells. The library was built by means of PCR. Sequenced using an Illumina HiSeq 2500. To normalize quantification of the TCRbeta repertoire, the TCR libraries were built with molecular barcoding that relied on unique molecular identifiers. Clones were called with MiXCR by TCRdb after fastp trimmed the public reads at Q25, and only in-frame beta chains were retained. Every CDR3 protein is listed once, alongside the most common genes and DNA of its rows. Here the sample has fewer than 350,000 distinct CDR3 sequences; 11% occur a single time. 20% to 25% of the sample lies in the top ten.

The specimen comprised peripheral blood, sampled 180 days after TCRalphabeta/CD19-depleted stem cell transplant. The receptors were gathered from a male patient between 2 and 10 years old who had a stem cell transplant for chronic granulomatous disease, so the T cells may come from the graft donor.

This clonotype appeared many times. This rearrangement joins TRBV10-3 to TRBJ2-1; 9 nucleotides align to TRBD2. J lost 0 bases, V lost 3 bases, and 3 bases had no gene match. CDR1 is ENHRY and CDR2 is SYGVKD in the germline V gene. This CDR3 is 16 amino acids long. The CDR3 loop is CAISEGGGASYNEQFF. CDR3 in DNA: TGTGCCATCAGTGAAGGCGGGGGGGCCTCCTACAATGAGCAGTTCTTC.

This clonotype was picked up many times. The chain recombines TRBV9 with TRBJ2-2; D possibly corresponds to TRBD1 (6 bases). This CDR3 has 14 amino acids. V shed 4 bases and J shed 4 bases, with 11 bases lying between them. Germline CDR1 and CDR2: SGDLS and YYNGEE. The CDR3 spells CASSPGVGTGELFF. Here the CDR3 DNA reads TGTGCCAGCAGCCCAGGGGTTGGCACCGGGGAGCTGTTTTTT.

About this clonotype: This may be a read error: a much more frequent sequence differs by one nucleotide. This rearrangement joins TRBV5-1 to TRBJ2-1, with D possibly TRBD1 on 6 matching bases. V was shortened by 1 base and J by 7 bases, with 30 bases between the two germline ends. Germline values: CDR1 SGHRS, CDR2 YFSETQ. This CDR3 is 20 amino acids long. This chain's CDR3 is CASSLKVLGRQSQGGNEQFF. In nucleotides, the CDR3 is TGCGCCAGCAGCTTGAAAGTCTTGGGTAGACAGAGCCAAGGGGGTAATGAGCAGTTCTTC.

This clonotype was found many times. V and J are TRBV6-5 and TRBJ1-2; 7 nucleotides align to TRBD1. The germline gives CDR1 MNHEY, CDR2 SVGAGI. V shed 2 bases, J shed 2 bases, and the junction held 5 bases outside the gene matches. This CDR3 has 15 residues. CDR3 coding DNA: TGTGCCAGCAGTTACGGGACAGACATAAACTATGGCTACACCTTC. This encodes CASSYGTDINYGYTF.

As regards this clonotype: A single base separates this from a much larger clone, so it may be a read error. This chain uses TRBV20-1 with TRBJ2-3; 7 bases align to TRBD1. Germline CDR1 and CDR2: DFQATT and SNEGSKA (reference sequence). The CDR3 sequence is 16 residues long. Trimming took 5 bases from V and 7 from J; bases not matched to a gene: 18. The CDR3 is CSAGNTGVLLMYTQYF. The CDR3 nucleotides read TGCAGTGCTGGGAATACAGGGGTTCTTCTGATGTATACGCAGTATTTT.

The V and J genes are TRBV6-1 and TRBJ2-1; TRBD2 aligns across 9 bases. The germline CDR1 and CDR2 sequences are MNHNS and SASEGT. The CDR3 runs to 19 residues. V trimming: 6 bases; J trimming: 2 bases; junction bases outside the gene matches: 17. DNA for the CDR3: TGTGCCAGCAGCCGGCTCGCTATCAGCGGGAGGTTGGCCTACAATGAGCAGTTCTTC. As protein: CASSRLAISGRLAYNEQFF.

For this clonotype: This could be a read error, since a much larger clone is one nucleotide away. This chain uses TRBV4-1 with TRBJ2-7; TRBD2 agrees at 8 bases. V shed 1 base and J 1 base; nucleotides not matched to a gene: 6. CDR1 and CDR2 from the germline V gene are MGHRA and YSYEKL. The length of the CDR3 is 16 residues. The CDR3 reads CASSQGDSGISYEQYF. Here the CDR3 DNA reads TGCGCCAGCAGCCAAGGAGATAGCGGGATTTCCTACGAGCAGTACTTC.

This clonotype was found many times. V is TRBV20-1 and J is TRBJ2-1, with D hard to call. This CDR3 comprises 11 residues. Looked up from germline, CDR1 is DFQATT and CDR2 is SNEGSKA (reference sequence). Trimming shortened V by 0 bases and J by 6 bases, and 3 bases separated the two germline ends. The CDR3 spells CSARDSNEQFF. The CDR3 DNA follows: TGCAGTGCTAGAGACAGCAATGAGCAGTTCTTC.

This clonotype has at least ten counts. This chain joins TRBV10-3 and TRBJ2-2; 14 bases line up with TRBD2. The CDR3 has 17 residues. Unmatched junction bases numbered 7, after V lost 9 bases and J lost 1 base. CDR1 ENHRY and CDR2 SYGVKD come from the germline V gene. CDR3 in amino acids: CAISTSGRALNTGELFF. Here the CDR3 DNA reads TGTGCCATTTCGACTAGCGGGAGGGCCCTGAACACCGGGGAGCTGTTTTTT.

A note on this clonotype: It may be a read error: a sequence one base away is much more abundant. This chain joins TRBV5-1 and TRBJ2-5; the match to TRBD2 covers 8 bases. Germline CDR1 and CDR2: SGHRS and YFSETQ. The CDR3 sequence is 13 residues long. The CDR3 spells CASSPDGGESQYF. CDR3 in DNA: TGCGCCAGCAGCCCGGACGGGGGGGAGAGCCAGTACTTC. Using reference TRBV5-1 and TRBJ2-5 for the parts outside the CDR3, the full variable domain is KAGVTQTPRYLIKTRGQQVTLSCSPISGHRSVSWYQQTPGQGLQFLFEYFSETQRNKGNFPGRFSGRQFSNSRSEMNVSTLELGDSALYLCASSPDGGESQYFGPGTRLLVL.

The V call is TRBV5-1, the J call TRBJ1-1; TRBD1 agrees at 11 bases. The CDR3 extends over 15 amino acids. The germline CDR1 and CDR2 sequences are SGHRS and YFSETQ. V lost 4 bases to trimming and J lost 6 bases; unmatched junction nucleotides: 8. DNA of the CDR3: TGCGCCAGCAGCCCGGGACAGGGGGTGGTTGCTGAAGCTTTCTTT. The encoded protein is CASSPGQGVVAEAFF.

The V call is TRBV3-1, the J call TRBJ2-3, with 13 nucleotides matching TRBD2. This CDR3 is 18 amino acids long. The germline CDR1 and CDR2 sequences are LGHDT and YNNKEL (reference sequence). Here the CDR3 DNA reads TGTACCTGCTGTCTCCGACTAGCGGGAGGCCCATTCACAGATACGCAGTATTTT. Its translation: CTCCLRLAGGPFTDTQYF.

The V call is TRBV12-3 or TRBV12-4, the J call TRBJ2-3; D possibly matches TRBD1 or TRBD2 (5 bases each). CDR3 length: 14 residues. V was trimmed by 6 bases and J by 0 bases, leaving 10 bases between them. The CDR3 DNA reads TGTGCCAGCAGGCCGAGGGGCAGCACAGATACGCAGTATTTT. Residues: CASRPRGSTDTQYF.

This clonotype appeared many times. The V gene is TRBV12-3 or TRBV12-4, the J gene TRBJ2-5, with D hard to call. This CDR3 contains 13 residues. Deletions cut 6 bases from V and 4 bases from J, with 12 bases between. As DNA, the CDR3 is TGTGCCAGCAGCAACCCCCCGCGAGAGACCCAGTACTTC. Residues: CASSNPPRETQYF.

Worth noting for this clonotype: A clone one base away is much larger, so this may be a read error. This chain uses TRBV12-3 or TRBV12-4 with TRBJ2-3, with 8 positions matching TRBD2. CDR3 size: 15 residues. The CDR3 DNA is TGTGCCGGCAGCAAGAGCGGGGGTAACACAGATACGCAGTATTTT. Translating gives CAGSKSGGNTDTQYF.

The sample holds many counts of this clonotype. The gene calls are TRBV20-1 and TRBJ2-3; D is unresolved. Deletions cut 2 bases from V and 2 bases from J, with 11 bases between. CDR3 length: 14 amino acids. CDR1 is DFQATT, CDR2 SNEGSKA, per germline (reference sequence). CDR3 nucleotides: TGCAGTGCTAGACAAGGAGCCTACACAGATACGCAGTATTTT. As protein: CSARQGAYTDTQYF.

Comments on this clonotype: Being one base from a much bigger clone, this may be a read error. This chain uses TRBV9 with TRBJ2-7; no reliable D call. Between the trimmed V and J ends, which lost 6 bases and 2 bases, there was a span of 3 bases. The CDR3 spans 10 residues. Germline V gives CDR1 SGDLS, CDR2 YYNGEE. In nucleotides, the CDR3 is TGTGCCAGCACCGCCTACGAGCAGTACTTC. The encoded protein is CASTAYEQYF.

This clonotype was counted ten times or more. The CDR3 bases are TGTGCCAGCAGCTTCCCCCCGGGATTTTCCTACAATGAGCAGTTCTTC. It yields the protein CASSFPPGFSYNEQFF. V usage is TRBV7-9 and J usage is TRBJ2-1, with a tentative D call TRBD2 (5 bases). The CDR3 runs to 16 residues. V shed 3 bases and J shed 1 base, with 13 bases lying between them. Per germline, CDR1 SEHNR and CDR2 FQNEAQ (reference sequence).

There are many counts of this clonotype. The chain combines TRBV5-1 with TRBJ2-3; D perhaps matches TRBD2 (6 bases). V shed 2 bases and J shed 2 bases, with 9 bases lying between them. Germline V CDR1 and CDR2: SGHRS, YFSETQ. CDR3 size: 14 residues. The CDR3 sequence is CASSLASDTDTQYF. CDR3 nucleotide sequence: TGCGCCAGCAGCTTAGCTAGCGACACAGATACGCAGTATTTT.

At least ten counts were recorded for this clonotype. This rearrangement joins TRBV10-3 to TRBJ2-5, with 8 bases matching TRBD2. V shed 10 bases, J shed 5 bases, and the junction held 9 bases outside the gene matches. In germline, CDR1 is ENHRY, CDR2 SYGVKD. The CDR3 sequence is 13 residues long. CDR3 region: CATSVGGAETQYF. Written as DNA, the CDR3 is TGTGCCACGTCGGTCGGGGGGGCCGAGACCCAGTACTTC.

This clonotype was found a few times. This CDR3 reads CASSTRRRANYGYTF. CDR3 DNA: TGTGCCAGTAGTACGCGACGGAGGGCGAACTATGGCTACACCTTC. The chain employs TRBV19 and TRBJ1-2; D is unclear. Germline V gene sequence: CDR1 LNHDA, CDR2 SQIVND (reference sequence). The germline V and J ends were trimmed by 4 bases and 2 bases, with 14 bases remaining between them. The CDR3 is 15 residues long.

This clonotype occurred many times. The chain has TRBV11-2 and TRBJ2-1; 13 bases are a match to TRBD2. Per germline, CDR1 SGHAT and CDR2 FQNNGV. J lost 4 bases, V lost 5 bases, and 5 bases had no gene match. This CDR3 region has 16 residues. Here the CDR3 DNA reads TGTGCCAGCAGCCTCGGGACTAGCGGGGCGTACAATGAGCAGTTCTTC. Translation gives CASSLGTSGAYNEQFF. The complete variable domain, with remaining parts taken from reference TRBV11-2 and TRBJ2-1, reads EAGVAQSPRYKIIEKRQSVAFWCNPISGHATLYWYQQILGQGPKLLIQFQNNGVVDDSQLPKDRFSAERLKGVDSTLKIQPAKLEDSAVYLCASSLGTSGAYNEQFFGPGTRLTVL.

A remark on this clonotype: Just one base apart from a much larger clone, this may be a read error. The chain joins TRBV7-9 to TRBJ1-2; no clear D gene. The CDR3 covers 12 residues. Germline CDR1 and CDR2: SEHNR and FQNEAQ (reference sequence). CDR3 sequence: CASSARDYGDTF. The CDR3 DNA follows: TGTGCCAGCAGCGCCCGCGACTATGGCGACACCTTC.

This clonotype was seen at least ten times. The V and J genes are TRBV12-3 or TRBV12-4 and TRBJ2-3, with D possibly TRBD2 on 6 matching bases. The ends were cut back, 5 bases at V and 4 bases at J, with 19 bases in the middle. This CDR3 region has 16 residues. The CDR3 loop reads CASSPWAGLGADTQYF. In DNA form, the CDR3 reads TGTGCCAGCAGTCCCTGGGCGGGGTTAGGTGCAGATACGCAGTATTTT.

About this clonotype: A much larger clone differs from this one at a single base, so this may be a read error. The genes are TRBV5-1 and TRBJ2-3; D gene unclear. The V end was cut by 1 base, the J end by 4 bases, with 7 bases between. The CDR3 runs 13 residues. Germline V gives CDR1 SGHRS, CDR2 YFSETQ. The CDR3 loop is CASSLWPADTQYF. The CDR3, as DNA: TGCGCCAGCAGCTTGTGGCCAGCAGATACGCAGTATTTT.

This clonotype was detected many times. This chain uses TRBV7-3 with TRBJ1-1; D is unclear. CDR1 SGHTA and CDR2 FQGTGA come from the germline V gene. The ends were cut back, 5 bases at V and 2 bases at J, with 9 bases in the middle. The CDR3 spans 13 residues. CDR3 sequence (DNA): TGTGCCAGCAGCGTTAGTAAAAACACTGAAGCTTTCTTT. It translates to CASSVSKNTEAFF.

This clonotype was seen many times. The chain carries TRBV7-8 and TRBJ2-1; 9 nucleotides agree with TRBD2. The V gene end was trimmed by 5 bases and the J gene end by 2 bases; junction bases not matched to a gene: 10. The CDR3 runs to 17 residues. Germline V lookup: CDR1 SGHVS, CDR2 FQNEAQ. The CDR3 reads CASSHGVAGDTYNEQFF. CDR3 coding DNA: TGTGCCAGCAGCCACGGGGTAGCGGGGGACACCTACAATGAGCAGTTCTTC.

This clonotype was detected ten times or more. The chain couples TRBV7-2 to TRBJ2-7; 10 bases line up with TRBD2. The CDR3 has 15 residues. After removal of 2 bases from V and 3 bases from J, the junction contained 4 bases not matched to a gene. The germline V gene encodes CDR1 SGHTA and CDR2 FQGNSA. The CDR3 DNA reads TGTGCCAGCAGCTTAAGGACTAGCGGAAACTACGAGCAGTACTTC. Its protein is CASSLRTSGNYEQYF.